The clone carrying this T cell receptor beta chain occurred a few times. The CDR3 sequence is 15 residues long. Per the germline V gene, CDR1 is SGHKS and CDR2 is YYEKEE (reference sequence). The V end was cut by 4 bases, the J end by 8 bases, with 19 bases between. TCRdb re-called the RT-PCR reads through MiXCR, storing one row per CDR3 protein. Of about 680,000 distinct CDR3 sequences listed, around 14% are singletons. The TCR was taken from a female donor in good health, serving as a healthy control. The specimen sequenced was memory CD4+ T cells from blood. This sequence joins TRBV5-5 and TRBJ2-1, with D possibly matching TRBD2 (6 bases). The CDR3 region has the DNA TGTGCCAGCAGCCCCCCGGGAGCGGGTGGTGATGAGCAGTTCTTC. Protein: CASSPPGAGGDEQFF.